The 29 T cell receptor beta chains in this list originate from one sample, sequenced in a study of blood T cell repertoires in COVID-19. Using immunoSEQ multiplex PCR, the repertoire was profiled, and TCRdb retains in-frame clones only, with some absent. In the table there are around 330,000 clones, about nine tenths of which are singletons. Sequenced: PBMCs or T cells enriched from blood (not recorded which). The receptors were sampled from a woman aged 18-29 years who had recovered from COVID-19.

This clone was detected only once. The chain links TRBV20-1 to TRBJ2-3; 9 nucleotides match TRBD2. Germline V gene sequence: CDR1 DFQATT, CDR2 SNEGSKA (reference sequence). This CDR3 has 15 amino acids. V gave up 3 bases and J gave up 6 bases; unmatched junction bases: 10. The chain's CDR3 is CSASEAGGPGDTQYF. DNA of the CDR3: TGCAGTGCTAGTGAGGCGGGAGGGCCCGGGGATACGCAGTATTTT.

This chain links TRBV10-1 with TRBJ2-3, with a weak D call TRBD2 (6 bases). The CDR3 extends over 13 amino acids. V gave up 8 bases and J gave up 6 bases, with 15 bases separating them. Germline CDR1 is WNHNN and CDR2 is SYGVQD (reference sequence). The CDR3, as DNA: TGCGCCAGCCCCTTTCGGGGGAGGGATACGCAGTATTTT. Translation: CASPFRGRDTQYF.

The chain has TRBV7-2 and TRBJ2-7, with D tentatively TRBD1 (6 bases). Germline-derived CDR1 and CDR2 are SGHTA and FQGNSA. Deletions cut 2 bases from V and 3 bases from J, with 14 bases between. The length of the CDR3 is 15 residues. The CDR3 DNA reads TGTGCCAGCAGCTTATTAAGGACAGCTAACTACGAGCAGTACTTC. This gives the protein CASSLLRTANYEQYF.

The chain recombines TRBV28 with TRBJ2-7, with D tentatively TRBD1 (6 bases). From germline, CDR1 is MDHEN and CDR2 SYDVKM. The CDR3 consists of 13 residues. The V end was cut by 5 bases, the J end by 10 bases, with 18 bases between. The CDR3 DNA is TGTGCCAGCAGTCCCCCATCGAACAGGGTCCAGTACTTC. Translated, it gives CASSPPSNRVQYF.

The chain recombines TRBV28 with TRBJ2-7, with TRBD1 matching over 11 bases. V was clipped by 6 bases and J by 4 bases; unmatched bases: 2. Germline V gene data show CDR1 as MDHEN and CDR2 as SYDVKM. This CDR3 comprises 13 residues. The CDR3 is CASRDRGHYEQYF. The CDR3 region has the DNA TGTGCCAGCAGGGACAGGGGGCATTACGAGCAGTACTTC.

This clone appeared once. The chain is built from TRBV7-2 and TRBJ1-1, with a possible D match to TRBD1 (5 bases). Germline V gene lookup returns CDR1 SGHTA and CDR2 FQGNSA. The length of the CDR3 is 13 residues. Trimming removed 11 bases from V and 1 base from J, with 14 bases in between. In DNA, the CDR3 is TGTGCCGTTAAGGGGAGGCCGAACACTGAAGCTTTCTTT. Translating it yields CAVKGRPNTEAFF.

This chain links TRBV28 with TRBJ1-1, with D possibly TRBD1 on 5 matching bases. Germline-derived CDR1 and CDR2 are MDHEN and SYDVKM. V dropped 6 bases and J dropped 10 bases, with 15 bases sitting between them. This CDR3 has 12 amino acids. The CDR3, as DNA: TGTGCCAGCAGCCTAAGCCGACAGCTAGCTTTCTTT. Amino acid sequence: CASSLSRQLAFF.

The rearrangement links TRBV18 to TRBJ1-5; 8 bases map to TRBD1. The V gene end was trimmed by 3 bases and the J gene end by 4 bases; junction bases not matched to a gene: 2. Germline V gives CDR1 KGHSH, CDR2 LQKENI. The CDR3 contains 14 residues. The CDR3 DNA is TGTGCCAGCTCACCGCGGACAGGGAATCAGCCCCAGCATTTT. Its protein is CASSPRTGNQPQHF.

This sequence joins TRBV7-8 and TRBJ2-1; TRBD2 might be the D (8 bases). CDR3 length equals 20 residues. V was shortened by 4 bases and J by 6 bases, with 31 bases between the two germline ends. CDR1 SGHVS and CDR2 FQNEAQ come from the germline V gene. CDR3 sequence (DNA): TGTGCCAGCAGCTCCTCTTACAGGGGACTTCGGTCGGGGGGGGCCAATGAGCAGTTCTTC. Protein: CASSSSYRGLRSGGANEQFF.

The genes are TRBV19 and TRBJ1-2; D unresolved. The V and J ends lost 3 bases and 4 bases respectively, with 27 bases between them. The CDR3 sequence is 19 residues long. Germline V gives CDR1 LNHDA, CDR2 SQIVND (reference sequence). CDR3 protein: CASSILLVLNPGSLYGYTF. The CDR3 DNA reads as TGTGCCAGTAGTATCCTCCTTGTCCTAAACCCAGGATCTCTCTATGGCTACACCTTC.

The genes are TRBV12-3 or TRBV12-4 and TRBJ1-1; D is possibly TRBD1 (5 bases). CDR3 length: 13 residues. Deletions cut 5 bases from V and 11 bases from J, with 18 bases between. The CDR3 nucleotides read TGTGCCAGCAGTCCGCTCGGGGGTTTAATGGCTTTCTTT. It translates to CASSPLGGLMAFF.

CDR3: CASSQDRDSSYTF. In nucleotides, the CDR3 is TGTGCCAGCAGCCAAGATAGGGACAGCTCCTACACCTTC. The chain couples TRBV3-1 (or the pseudogene TRBV3-2) to TRBJ1-2; TRBD1 agrees at 7 bases. The V gene end was trimmed by 0 bases and the J gene end by 10 bases; junction bases not matched to a gene: 5. The CDR3 runs to 13 residues. The germline V gene encodes CDR1 LGHDT and CDR2 YNNKEL (reference sequence).

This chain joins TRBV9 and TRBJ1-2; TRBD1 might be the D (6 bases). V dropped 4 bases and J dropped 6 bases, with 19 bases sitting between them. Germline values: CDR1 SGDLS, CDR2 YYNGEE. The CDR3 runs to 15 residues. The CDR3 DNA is TGTGCCAGCAGCACCATACTCGGGGGGCGAGATGGCTACACCTTC. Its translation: CASSTILGGRDGYTF. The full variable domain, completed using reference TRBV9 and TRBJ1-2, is DSGVTQTPKHLITATGQRVTLRCSPRSGDLSVYWYQQSLDQGLQFLIQYYNGEERAKGNILERFSAQQFPDLHSELNLSSLELGDSALYFCASSTILGGRDGYTFGSGTRLTVV.

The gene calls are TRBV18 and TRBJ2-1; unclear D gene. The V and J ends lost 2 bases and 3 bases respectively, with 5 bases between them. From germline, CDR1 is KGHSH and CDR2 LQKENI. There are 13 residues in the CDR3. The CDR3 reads CASSPSVYNEQFF. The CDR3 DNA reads TGTGCCAGCTCACCATCAGTCTACAATGAGCAGTTCTTC.

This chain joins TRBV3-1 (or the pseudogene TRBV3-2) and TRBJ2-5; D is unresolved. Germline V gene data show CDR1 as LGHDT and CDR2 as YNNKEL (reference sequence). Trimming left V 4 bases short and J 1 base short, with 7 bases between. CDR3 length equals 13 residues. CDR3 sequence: CASSPLSQETQYF. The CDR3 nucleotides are TGTGCCAGCAGCCCCCTTAGCCAAGAGACCCAGTACTTC.

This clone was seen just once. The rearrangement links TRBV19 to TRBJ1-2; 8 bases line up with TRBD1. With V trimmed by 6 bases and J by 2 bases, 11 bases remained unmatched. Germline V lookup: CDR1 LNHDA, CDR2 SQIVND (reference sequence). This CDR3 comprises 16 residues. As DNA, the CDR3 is TGTGCCAGTAGACGCCCCGGGACAGGAGGGAACTATGGCTACACCTTC. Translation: CASRRPGTGGNYGYTF.

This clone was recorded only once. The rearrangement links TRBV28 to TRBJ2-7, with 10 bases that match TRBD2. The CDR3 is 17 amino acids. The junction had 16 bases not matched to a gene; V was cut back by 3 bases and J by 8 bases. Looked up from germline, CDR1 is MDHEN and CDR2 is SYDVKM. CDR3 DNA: TGTGCCAGCAGTTTTTTTCGGCTAGCGGGAGTTCAATTCAAGCAGTACTTC. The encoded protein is CASSFFRLAGVQFKQYF.

CDR3 residues: CASSPLMNTGELFF. The CDR3 region has the DNA TGTGCCAGTAGTCCACTCATGAACACCGGGGAGCTGTTTTTT. This chain links TRBV19 with TRBJ2-2, with unresolved D. CDR1 and CDR2 from the germline V gene are LNHDA and SQIVND (reference sequence). V was clipped by 5 bases and J by 1 base, with 8 bases between them. The CDR3 is 14 amino acids.

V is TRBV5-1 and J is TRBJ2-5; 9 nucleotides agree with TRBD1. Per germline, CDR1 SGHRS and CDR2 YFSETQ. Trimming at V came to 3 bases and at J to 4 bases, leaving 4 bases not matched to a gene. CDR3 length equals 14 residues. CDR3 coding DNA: TGCGCCAGCAGCTCATCGACAGGGGGAGAGACCCAGTACTTC. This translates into CASSSSTGGETQYF.

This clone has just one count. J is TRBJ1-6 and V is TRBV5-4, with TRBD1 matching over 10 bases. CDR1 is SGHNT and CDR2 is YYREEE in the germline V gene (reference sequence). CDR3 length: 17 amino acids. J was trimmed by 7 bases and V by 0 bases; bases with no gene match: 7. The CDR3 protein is CASSLDPGQGGNSPLHF. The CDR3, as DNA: TGTGCCAGCAGCTTGGACCCCGGACAGGGGGGCAATTCACCCCTCCACTTT.

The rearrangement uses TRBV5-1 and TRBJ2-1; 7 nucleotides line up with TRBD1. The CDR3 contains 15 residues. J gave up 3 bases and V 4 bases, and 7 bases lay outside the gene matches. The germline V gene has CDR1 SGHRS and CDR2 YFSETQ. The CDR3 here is CASSLGQMRYNEQFF. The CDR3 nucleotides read TGCGCCAGCAGCCTGGGACAGATGCGCTACAATGAGCAGTTCTTC.

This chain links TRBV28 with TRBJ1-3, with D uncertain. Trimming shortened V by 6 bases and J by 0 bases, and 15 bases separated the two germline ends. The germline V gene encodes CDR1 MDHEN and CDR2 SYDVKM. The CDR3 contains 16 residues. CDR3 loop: CASSPGGLSSGNTIYF. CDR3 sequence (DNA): TGTGCCAGCAGCCCCGGAGGACTTTCCTCTGGAAACACCATATATTTT.

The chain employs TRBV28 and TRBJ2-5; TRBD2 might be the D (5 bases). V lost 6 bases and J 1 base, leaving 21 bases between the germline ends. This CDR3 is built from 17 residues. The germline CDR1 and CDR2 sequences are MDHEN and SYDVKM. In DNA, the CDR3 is TGTGCCAGCAGGATAGGTACGCAGCGGAGGACCCAAGAGACCCAGTACTTC. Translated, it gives CASRIGTQRRTQETQYF.

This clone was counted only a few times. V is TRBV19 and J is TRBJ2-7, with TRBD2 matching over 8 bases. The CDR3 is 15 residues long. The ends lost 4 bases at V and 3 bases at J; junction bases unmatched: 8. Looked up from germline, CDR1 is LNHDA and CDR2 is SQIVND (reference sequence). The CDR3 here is CASSRTGLADYEQYF. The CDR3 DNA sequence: TGTGCCAGTAGTAGAACCGGACTAGCCGACTACGAGCAGTACTTC.

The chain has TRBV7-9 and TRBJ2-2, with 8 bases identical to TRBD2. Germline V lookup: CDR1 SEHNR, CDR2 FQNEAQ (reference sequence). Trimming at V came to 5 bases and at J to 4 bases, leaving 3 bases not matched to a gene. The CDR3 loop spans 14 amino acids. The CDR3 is CASSKLAATGELFF. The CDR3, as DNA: TGTGCCAGCAGCAAACTAGCGGCCACCGGGGAGCTGTTTTTT.

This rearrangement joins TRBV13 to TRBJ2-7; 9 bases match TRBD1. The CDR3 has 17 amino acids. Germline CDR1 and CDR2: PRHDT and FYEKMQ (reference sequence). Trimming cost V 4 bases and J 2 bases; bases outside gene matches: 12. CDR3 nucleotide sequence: TGTGCCAGCAGCTCCGCGGACGGGGGACAGGGCACCTACGAGCAGTACTTC. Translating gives CASSSADGGQGTYEQYF.

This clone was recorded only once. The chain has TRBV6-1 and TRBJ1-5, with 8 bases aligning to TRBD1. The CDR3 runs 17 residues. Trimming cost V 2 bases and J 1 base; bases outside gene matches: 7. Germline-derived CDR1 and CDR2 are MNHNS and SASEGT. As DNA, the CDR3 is TGTGCCAGCAGTGAAAGGAGACAGGGGTTAAGCAATCAGCCCCAGCATTTT. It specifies CASSERRQGLSNQPQHF.

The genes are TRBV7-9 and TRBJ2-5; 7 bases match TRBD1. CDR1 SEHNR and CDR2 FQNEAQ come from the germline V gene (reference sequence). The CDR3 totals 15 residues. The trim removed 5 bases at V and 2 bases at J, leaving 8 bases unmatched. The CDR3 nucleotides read TGTGCCAGCAGCAAACAGGGGACGATACAAGAGACCCAGTACTTC. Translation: CASSKQGTIQETQYF.

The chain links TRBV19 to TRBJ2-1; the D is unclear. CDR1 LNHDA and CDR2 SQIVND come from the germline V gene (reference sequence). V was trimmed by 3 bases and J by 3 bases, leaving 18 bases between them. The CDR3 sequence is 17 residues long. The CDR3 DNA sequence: TGTGCCAGTAGTATCTGGTTGAGCCAAACGAACTACAATGAGCAGTTCTTC. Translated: CASSIWLSQTNYNEQFF.